This T cell receptor (beta chain) stems from a study of blood T cell repertoires in COVID-19. Germline V CDR1 and CDR2: LNHNV, YYDKDF (reference sequence). This CDR3 spans 13 amino acids. V shed 5 bases and J shed 7 bases, with 14 bases lying between them. Libraries were prepared by immunoSEQ multiplex PCR; TCRdb keeps only in-frame clonotypes and omits some of them. The table includes 400,000 to 450,000 clones, roughly 90% detected once. The material sequenced was peripheral blood. This receptor was obtained from a man between 18 and 29 years old with COVID-19, enrolled during active disease. The chain joins TRBV15 to TRBJ2-5, with D perhaps matching TRBD2 (6 bases). The CDR3 loop reads CATSSDSRGTQYF. CDR3 nucleotides: TGTGCCACCAGCTCGGACTCGCGGGGGACCCAGTACTTC.